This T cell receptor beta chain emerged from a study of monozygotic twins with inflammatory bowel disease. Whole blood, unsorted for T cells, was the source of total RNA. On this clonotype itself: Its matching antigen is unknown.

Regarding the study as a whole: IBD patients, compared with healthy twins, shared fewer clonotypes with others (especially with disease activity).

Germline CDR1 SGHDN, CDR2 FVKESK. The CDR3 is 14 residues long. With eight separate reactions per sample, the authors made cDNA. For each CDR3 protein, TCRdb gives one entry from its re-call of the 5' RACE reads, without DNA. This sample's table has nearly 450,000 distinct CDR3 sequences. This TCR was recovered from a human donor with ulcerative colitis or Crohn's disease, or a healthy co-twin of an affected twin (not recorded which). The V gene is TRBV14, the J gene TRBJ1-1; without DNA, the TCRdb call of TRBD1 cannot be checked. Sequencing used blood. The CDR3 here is CASSQEGRDTEAFF. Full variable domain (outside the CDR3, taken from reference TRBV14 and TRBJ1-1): EAGVTQFPSHSVIEKGQTVTLRCDPISGHDNLYWYRRVMGKEIKFLLHFVKESKQDESGMPNNRFLAERTGGTYSTLKVQPAELEDSGVYFCASSQEGRDTEAFFGQGTRLTVV.